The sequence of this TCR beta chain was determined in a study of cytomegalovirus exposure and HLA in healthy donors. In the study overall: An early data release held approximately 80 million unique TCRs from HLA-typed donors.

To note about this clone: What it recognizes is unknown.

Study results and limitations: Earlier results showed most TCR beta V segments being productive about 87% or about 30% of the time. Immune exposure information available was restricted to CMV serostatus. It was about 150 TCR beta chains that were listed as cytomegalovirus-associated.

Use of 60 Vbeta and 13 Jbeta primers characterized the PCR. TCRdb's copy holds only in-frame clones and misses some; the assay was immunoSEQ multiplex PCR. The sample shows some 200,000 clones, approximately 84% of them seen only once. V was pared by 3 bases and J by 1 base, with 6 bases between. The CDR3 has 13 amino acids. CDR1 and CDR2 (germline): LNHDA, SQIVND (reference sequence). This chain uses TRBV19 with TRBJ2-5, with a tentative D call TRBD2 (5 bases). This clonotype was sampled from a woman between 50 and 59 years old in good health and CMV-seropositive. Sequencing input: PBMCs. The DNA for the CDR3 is TGTGCCAGTAGTATGAGGGCCCAAGAGACCCAGTACTTC. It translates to CASSMRAQETQYF.